This TCR beta chain is from a study of PD-L1 blockade in urothelial cancer. The germline V gene encodes CDR1 MNHEY and CDR2 SVGAGI. CDR3 size: 12 residues. Between the trimmed V and J ends, which lost 5 bases and 6 bases, there was a span of 10 bases. Time point: peripheral blood 6 weeks after treatment start. The study enrolled patients with locally advanced or metastatic urothelial carcinoma. Added to each PCR by spiking were synthetic TCR analog templates. Generated by immunoSEQ multiplex PCR, the TCRdb table keeps only in-frame clones and is missing some. Of around 50,000 clones listed, 70% to 90% are singletons.

Specimen: PBMCs, collected around atezolizumab (anti-PD-L1) treatment. The source of this sequence is a middle-aged man with urothelial cancer. The V call is TRBV6-5, the J call TRBJ1-1, with D perhaps TRBD1 (5 bases). This CDR3 is CASSPRASEAFF. DNA for the CDR3: TGTGCCAGCAGTCCCAGGGCGTCTGAAGCTTTCTTT.